These 23 T cell receptor beta chains came from one sample sequenced in a study of cytomegalovirus exposure and HLA in healthy donors. It was with 60 Vbeta and 13 Jbeta primers that the PCR ran. Only in-frame clones appear in the TCRdb table, and some are missing; sequencing was by immunoSEQ multiplex PCR. Of 50,000 to 65,000 clones in the sample, 75% were seen once. Sequenced input: PBMCs. The source of these receptors is a middle-aged woman in good health and CMV-seropositive.

The chain joins TRBV7-6 to TRBJ2-7, with 7 positions matching TRBD2. Germline V CDR1 and CDR2: SGHVS, FNYEAQ. The CDR3 length is 12 residues. Unmatched junction bases numbered 2, after V lost 3 bases and J lost 6 bases. Here the CDR3 reads CASSLGEGEQYF. CDR3 bases: TGTGCCAGCAGCTTGGGGGAGGGCGAGCAGTACTTC.

The genes are TRBV2 and TRBJ1-2, with D possibly TRBD1 on 6 matching bases. This CDR3 region has 12 residues. Per germline, CDR1 SNHLY and CDR2 FYNNEI. Trimming stripped 5 bases from V and 5 bases from J, with 9 bases between. CDR3 in DNA: TGTGCCAGCAGTCAGACAGGATATGGCTACACCTTC. Its protein product is CASSQTGYGYTF.

The chain couples TRBV27 to TRBJ2-5, with 7 bases that match TRBD2. Matching the DNA end better, TRBJ2-7 makes the J call doubtful. The CDR3 has 16 residues. CDR1 MNHEY and CDR2 SMNVEV come from the germline V gene (reference sequence). The CDR3: CASSSTGGLSSYEQYF. The CDR3, as DNA: TGTGCCAGCAGTTCCACGGGGGGTTTAAGCTCCTACGAGCAGTACTTC.

The sample holds a few counts of this clone. The chain joins TRBV2 to TRBJ1-2; 7 bases align to TRBD1. The CDR3 consists of 16 residues. CDR1 is SNHLY and CDR2 is FYNNEI in the germline V gene. J was trimmed by 4 bases and V by 5 bases; bases with no gene match: 13. The CDR3: CASSSFTGTESYGYTF. The CDR3 DNA reads as TGTGCCAGCAGTTCCTTCACCGGGACAGAGAGCTATGGCTACACCTTC.

This chain connects TRBV11-2 to TRBJ2-3, with 7 bases matching TRBD2. CDR3 length: 15 residues. Germline V gene data show CDR1 as SGHAT and CDR2 as FQNNGV. The J segment lost 1 base and the V segment lost 0 bases, leaving 1 base of the junction unmatched. CDR3 sequence: CASSLDRGGTDTQYF. CDR3 nucleotide sequence: TGTGCCAGCAGCTTAGATCGGGGGGGCACAGATACGCAGTATTTT.

V is TRBV4-3 and J is TRBJ1-3, with D unclear. The ends were cut back, 0 bases at V and 4 bases at J, with 4 bases in the middle. Germline CDR1 reads LGHNA; CDR2 reads YSLEER. The CDR3 spans 13 residues. CDR3 sequence: CASSQEQGNTIYF. The CDR3 coding sequence is TGCGCCAGCAGCCAAGAACAAGGAAACACCATATATTTT.

V gene TRBV23-1 combines with J gene TRBJ1-5; D remains ambiguous. TRBV23-1 carries the ORF label, with uncertain function. V shed 7 bases and J shed 9 bases, with 13 bases lying between them. CDR3 length: 12 amino acids. For the CDR3, the DNA is TGCGCCAGCACCATCCACGAGCCGCCCCAGCATTTT. This gives the protein CASTIHEPPQHF.

The chain couples TRBV18 to TRBJ1-1; 7 bases are shared with TRBD1. This CDR3 is built from 15 residues. Looked up from germline, CDR1 is KGHSH and CDR2 is LQKENI. V lost 3 bases to trimming and J lost 6 bases; unmatched junction nucleotides: 10. This CDR3 reads CASSPEQTGVAEAFF. DNA for the CDR3: TGTGCCAGCTCACCTGAACAAACAGGGGTCGCTGAAGCTTTCTTT.

The rearrangement uses TRBV6-5 and TRBJ1-1, with a weak D call TRBD1 (5 bases). V was cut by 4 bases and J by 7 bases, with 16 bases left in between. The CDR3 sequence is 14 residues long. The germline V gene has CDR1 MNHEY and CDR2 SVGAGI. The CDR3 DNA reads TGTGCCAGCAGTTTAAGGGGACTGCCCTTTGAAGCTTTCTTT. It is translated as CASSLRGLPFEAFF.

The rearrangement links TRBV27 to TRBJ1-1, with 8 bases matching TRBD1. CDR3 length: 12 residues. The J segment lost 4 bases and the V segment lost 8 bases, leaving 3 bases of the junction unmatched. In germline, CDR1 is MNHEY, CDR2 SMNVEV (reference sequence). The DNA of the CDR3 is TGTGCCAGCCGGGACAGGTCCACTGAAGCTTTCTTT. This translates into CASRDRSTEAFF.

The V gene is TRBV15, the J gene TRBJ1-2; 10 positions match TRBD1. The V gene's germline CDR1 is LNHNV and CDR2 YYDKDF (reference sequence). This CDR3 is 15 amino acids long. The V and J ends lost 11 bases and 7 bases, in that order; junction bases with no gene match: 16. The CDR3 DNA sequence: TGTGCCTCCTCTAGACCGGGACAGGGGTTCGGTGGCTACACCTTC. Translating gives CASSRPGQGFGGYTF.

The gene calls are TRBV7-2 and TRBJ1-2; D possibly corresponds to TRBD1 (5 bases). The germline V and J ends were trimmed by 4 bases and 5 bases, with 11 bases remaining between them. The CDR3 totals 13 residues. Germline V gene sequence: CDR1 SGHTA, CDR2 FQGNSA. As DNA, the CDR3 is TGTGCCAGCAGCTACAGGACGGATTATGGCTACACCTTC. Its protein product is CASSYRTDYGYTF.

V and J are TRBV2 and TRBJ1-4; 7 bases are a match to TRBD1. The length of the CDR3 is 14 residues. Germline lookup yields CDR1 SNHLY and CDR2 FYNNEI. Trimming removed 6 bases from V and 3 bases from J; junction bases left unmatched: 4. CDR3 sequence reads: CASSRGWSNEKLFF. The CDR3 DNA follows: TGTGCCAGCAGCAGGGGGTGGTCTAATGAAAAACTGTTTTTT.

This chain joins TRBV11-2 and TRBJ2-5, with a weak D call TRBD1 (6 bases). V was shortened by 0 bases and J by 4 bases, with 9 bases between the two germline ends. Germline V gene lookup returns CDR1 SGHAT and CDR2 FQNNGV. The CDR3 consists of 14 residues. CDR3 sequence reads: CASSLETGRETQYF. The CDR3 nucleotides read TGTGCCAGCAGCTTAGAGACAGGCCGAGAGACCCAGTACTTC. Supplemented by reference TRBV11-2 and TRBJ2-5, the full variable domain reads EAGVAQSPRYKIIEKRQSVAFWCNPISGHATLYWYQQILGQGPKLLIQFQNNGVVDDSQLPKDRFSAERLKGVDSTLKIQPAKLEDSAVYLCASSLETGRETQYFGPGTRLLVL.

The rearrangement uses TRBV5-5 and TRBJ1-6; D possibly corresponds to TRBD1 (5 bases). Germline assignment: CDR1 SGHKS and CDR2 YYEKEE (reference sequence). Trimming cost V 4 bases and J 9 bases, with 23 bases left between them. The CDR3 extends over 17 amino acids. CDR3 residues: CASSPEPQGSRGSPLHF. CDR3 sequence (DNA): TGTGCCAGCAGCCCAGAGCCCCAGGGTTCTCGAGGTTCACCCCTCCACTTT.

The rearrangement links TRBV10-2 to TRBJ2-1, with D possibly matching TRBD1 (6 bases). CDR3 size: 15 residues. The germline V and J ends were trimmed by 5 bases and 8 bases, with 19 bases remaining between them. CDR1 WSHSY and CDR2 SAAADI come from the germline V gene. The CDR3 sequence is CASSPGTYGLDEQFF. In nucleotides, the CDR3 is TGCGCCAGCAGTCCCGGGACATACGGATTGGATGAGCAGTTCTTC.

This clone was seen a few times. CDR3 loop: CASRPGSRTDTQYF. CDR3 DNA: TGTGCCAGCAGACCCGGGTCTAGGACAGATACGCAGTATTTT. V gene TRBV7-2 combines with J gene TRBJ2-3; D call uncertain. Germline V gene sequence: CDR1 SGHTA, CDR2 FQGNSA. V dropped 6 bases and J dropped 3 bases, with 13 bases sitting between them. The CDR3 runs to 14 residues. Filled out from reference TRBV7-2 and TRBJ2-3, the complete variable domain reads GAGVSQSPSNKVTEKGKDVELRCDPISGHTALYWYRQSLGQGLEFLIYFQGNSAPDKSGLPSDRFSAERTGGSVSTLTIQRTQQEDSAVYLCASRPGSRTDTQYFGPGTRLTVL.

In this sample, this clone turned up a few times. CDR3 bases: TGCGCCAGCGCGGAGGAGCAGCGCTCCTACGAGCAGTACTTC. It codes for CASAEEQRSYEQYF. The chain has TRBV4-1 and TRBJ2-7, with D maybe TRBD2 (5 bases). Germline values: CDR1 MGHRA, CDR2 YSYEKL. The CDR3 extends over 14 amino acids. V gave up 8 bases and J gave up 0 bases, with 14 bases separating them.

This sequence joins TRBV19 and TRBJ1-1; TRBD1 matches at 9 bases. V shed 4 bases and J 0 bases; nucleotides not matched to a gene: 9. The CDR3 loop spans 17 amino acids. The germline gives CDR1 LNHDA, CDR2 SQIVND (reference sequence). The CDR3 region has the DNA TGTGCCAGTAGTAGAGCCGGGACAGGGACCTTGAACACTGAAGCTTTCTTT. Translation: CASSRAGTGTLNTEAFF.

This sequence joins TRBV23-1 and TRBJ2-1; perhaps TRBD2 as D (5 bases). TRBV23-1 falls under the ORF class, with uncertain function. V lost 11 bases and J lost 0, with 14 bases in between. This CDR3 comprises 14 residues. CDR3 residues: CAVRAGDSYNEQFF. The CDR3 DNA is TGCGCCGTGCGGGCCGGCGACTCCTACAATGAGCAGTTCTTC.

J is TRBJ2-3 and V is TRBV4-1; no firm D call. CDR1 is MGHRA, CDR2 YSYEKL, per germline. The CDR3 consists of 13 residues. The ends were cut back, 2 bases at V and 3 bases at J, with 6 bases in the middle. CDR3 DNA sequence: TGCGCCAGCAGCCAACCACAGACAGATACGCAGTATTTT. It is translated as CASSQPQTDTQYF.

The chain couples TRBV5-1 to TRBJ1-1; D is undetermined. Deletions cut 5 bases from V and 2 bases from J, with 10 bases between. The length of the CDR3 is 13 residues. CDR1 and CDR2 from the germline V gene are SGHRS and YFSETQ. CDR3 protein: CASRLELNTEAFF. As DNA, the CDR3 is TGCGCCAGCAGACTCGAACTTAACACTGAAGCTTTCTTT.

The DNA of the CDR3 is TGTGCCAGCATATGGGACAGTCGAACCACTGAAGCTTTCTTT. It is translated as CASIWDSRTTEAFF. V usage is TRBV6-6 and J usage is TRBJ1-1, with 7 bases matching TRBD1. Germline V CDR1 and CDR2: MNHNY, SVGAGI (reference sequence). The CDR3 has 14 amino acids. J lost 4 bases, V lost 7 bases, and 9 bases had no gene match.